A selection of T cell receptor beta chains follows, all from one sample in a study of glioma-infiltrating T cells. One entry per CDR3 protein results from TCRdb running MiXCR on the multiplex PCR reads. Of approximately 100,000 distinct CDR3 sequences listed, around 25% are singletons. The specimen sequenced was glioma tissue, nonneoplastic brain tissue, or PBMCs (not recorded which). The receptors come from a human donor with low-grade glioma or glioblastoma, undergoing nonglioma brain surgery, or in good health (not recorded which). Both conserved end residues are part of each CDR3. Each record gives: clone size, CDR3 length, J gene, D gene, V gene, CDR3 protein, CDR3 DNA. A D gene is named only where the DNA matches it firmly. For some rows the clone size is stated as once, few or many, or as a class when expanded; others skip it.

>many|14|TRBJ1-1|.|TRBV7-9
CASSADSVNTEAFF
TGTGCCAGCAGCGCCGACAGCGTGAACACTGAAGCTTTCTTT
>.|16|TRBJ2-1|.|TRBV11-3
CASSLDPIGGGNKQFF
TGTGCCAGCAGCTTAGATCCAATCGGCGGGGGCAATAAGCAGTTCTTC
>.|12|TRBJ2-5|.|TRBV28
CASTPRAETQCF
TGTGCCAGCACGCCTCGGGCGGAGACCCAGTGCTTC
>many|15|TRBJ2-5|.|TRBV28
CASSLTDYLQETQYF
TGTGCCAGCAGTTTAACAGACTACCTCCAAGAGACCCAGTACTTC
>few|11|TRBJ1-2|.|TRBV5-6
CASSPGEIYTF
TGTGCCAGCAGCCCCGGGGAGATCTACACCTTC
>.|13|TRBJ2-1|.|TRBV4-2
CASSPRDPNEQFF
TGTGCCAGCAGCCCCCGGGACCCCAATGAGCAGTTCTTC
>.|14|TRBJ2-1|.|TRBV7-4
CASSPTEWYAEQFF
TGTGCCAGCAGCCCCACAGAGTGGTATGCTGAGCAGTTCTTC
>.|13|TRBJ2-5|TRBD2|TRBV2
CASSEAREGTQYF
TGTGCCAGCAGTGAAGCGCGGGAGGGGACCCAGTACTTC
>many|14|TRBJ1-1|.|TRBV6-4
CASSESSLATEAFF
TGTGCCAGCAGCGAATCCTCTTTGGCCACTGAAGCTTTCTTT
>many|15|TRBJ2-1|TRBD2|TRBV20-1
CSAGWGGTSGRQQFF
TGCAGTGCTGGGTGGGGCGGGACTAGCGGGAGACAGCAGTTCTTC
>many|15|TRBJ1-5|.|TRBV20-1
CSARVRQSLDQPQHF
TGCAGTGCTAGAGTTCGACAATCTTTGGATCAGCCCCAGCATTTT
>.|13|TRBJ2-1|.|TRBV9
CASSASDREEQFF
TGTGCCAGCAGCGCATCAGATAGAGAAGAGCAGTTCTTC
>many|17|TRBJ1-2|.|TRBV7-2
CASSSLQDTGRNYGYTF
TGTGCCAGCAGCTCCCTTCAGGACACCGGGAGAAACTATGGCTACACCTTC
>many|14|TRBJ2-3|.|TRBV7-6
CASSYSSSTDTQYF
TGTGCCAGCAGCTATTCATCCAGCACAGATACGCAGTATTTT
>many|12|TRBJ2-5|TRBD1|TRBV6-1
CATGTVQETQYF
TGTGCCACCGGGACAGTCCAAGAGACCCAGTACTTC
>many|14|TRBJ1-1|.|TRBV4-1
CASSQEGRNPEAFF
TGCGCCAGCAGCCAAGAAGGTCGAAACCCTGAAGCTTTCTTT
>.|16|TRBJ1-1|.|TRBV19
CASRDYPGRLNTEAFF
TGTGCCAGTAGGGATTACCCGGGACGATTAAACACTGAAGCTTTCTTT
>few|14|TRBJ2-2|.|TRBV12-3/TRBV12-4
CASNRAGDTGELFF
TGTGCCAGCAATCGCGCAGGGGACACCGGGGAGCTGTTTTTT
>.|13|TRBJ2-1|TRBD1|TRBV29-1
CSGNRGANNEQFF
TGCAGCGGGAACAGGGGCGCCAACAATGAGCAGTTCTTC
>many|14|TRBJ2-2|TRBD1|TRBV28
CASSRQGSTGELFF
TGTGCCAGCAGTCGACAGGGGTCCACCGGGGAGCTGTTTTTT
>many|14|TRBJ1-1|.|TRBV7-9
CASSLAGGNTEAFF
TGTGCCAGCAGCTTAGCAGGGGGGAACACTGAAGCTTTCTTT
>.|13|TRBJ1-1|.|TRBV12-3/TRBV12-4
CASSHSNRIEAFF
TGTGCCAGCAGCCATTCGAACAGGATTGAAGCTTTCTTT
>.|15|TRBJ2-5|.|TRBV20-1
CSARDWIRGQEAQYF
TGCAGTGCTAGAGACTGGATTCGGGGGCAGGAGGCCCAGTACTTC
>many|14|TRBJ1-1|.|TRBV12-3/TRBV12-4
CASSFGTGNTEAFF
TGTGCCAGCAGTTTTGGGACGGGGAACACTGAAGCTTTCTTT
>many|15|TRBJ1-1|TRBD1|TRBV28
CASRHTGQVNTEAFF
TGTGCCAGCAGACACACGGGACAGGTTAACACTGAAGCTTTCTTT
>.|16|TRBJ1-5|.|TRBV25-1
CPSSDAQGVSNQPQHF
TGTCCCAGCAGTGACGCACAGGGTGTGAGCAATCAGCCCCAGCATTTT
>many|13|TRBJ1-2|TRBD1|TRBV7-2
CASSYTGGYGYTF
TGTGCCAGCAGTTATACAGGGGGCTATGGCTACACCTTC
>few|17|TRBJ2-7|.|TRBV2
CASSLSRVTSGRYEQYF
TGTGCCAGCAGCCTATCCAGGGTTACAAGCGGGCGCTACGAGCAGTACTTC
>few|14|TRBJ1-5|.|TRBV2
CASNLVQGNQPQHF
TGTGCCAGCAATTTGGTACAGGGAAATCAGCCCCAGCATTTT
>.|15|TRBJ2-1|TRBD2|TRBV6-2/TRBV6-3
CASSYAGTTYNEQFF
TGTGCCAGCAGTTACGCCGGGACTACCTACAATGAGCAGTTCTTC
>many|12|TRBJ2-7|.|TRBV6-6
CASSYRYYEQYF
TGTGCCAGCAGTTACCGATATTACGAGCAGTACTTC